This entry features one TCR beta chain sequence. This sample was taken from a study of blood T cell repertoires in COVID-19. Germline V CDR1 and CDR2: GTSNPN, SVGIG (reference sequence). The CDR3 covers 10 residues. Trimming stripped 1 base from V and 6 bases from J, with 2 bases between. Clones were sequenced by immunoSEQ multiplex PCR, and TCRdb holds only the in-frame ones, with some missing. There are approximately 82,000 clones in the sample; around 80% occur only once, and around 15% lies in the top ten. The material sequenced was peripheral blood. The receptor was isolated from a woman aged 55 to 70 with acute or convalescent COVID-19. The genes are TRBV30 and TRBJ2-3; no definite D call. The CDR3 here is CAWSADTQYF. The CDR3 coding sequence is TGTGCCTGGAGTGCGGATACGCAGTATTTT.